What follows describes a single T cell receptor beta chain. The authors' processing: Estimated nucleated cell counts came from reference gene primer amplification. Sequencing was performed with immunoSEQ multiplex PCR; in TCRdb, only in-frame clones are kept and a portion is missing. That table gives V, J and clone size, and the DNA gave D and trimming. The sample records around 45,000 clones, around three quarters being singletons. CDR1 is SEHNR, CDR2 FQNEAQ, per germline (reference sequence). V lost 2 bases to trimming and J lost 5 bases; unmatched junction nucleotides: 3. This CDR3 has 15 amino acids. This entry is derived from a study of blood T cell repertoires in COVID-19.

This chain links TRBV7-9 with TRBJ1-6; 7 bases align to TRBD1. Sample: peripheral blood. The origin of this receptor is an elderly woman with acute or convalescent COVID-19. The CDR3 coding sequence is TGTGCCAGCAGCTTAAACGACAGGGATAATTCACCCCTCCACTTT. Translation: CASSLNDRDNSPLHF.